This TCR beta chain emerged from a study of radiotherapy plus CTLA-4 blockade in lung cancer (dated by TCRdb to about 2018). Study-wide context: Among the enrolled patients, roughly 19% had an objective response, and less than 40% reached disease control.

Library preparation was by the immunoSEQ multiplex PCR assay. TCRdb carries this immuneACCESS record with in-frame sequences only. Its versions omit some clonotypes, under half of them owing to an unresolved V gene in the studies checked, with the rest unexplained. The sample table lists over 60,000 clones, around 86% of them with a count of one. The ten largest clones take up about 38% of the sample. Findings and caveats that apply to the study as a whole: TCR clones derived from tumors expanded in peripheral blood after treatment with radiotherapy and ipilimumab. The strongest predictors of response, as reported, were early dynamic changes in blood T cell clones along with a rise in serum interferon-beta after radiation.

Via the germline V gene, CDR1 is MDHEN and CDR2 SYDVKM. The CDR3 holds 11 amino acids from the cysteine to the phenylalanine. The read is trimmed to its CDR3 DNA, 33 bases read in frame from base 1. Trimming costs V 3 bases and J 5 bases, and their ends lie 4 bases apart. This clone was seen just once. The antigen this receptor binds is unknown. No qualities accompany the bases; no much larger clone lies one base away. In this study, focal radiation therapy paired with CTLA-4 blockade (ipilimumab) was tested in patients who had chemo-refractory metastatic non-small-cell lung cancer. The receptor comes from a human donor with non-small cell lung cancer that progressed on radiotherapy plus ipilimumab. Sequenced material: peripheral blood, taken from a patient treated with radiotherapy plus ipilimumab. The rearranged chain carries TRBV28 and TRBJ1-2; the D gene is unclear. The nucleotide sequence is TGTGCCAGCAGTTTTATATATGGCTACACCTTC. The resulting protein is CASSFIYGYTF.